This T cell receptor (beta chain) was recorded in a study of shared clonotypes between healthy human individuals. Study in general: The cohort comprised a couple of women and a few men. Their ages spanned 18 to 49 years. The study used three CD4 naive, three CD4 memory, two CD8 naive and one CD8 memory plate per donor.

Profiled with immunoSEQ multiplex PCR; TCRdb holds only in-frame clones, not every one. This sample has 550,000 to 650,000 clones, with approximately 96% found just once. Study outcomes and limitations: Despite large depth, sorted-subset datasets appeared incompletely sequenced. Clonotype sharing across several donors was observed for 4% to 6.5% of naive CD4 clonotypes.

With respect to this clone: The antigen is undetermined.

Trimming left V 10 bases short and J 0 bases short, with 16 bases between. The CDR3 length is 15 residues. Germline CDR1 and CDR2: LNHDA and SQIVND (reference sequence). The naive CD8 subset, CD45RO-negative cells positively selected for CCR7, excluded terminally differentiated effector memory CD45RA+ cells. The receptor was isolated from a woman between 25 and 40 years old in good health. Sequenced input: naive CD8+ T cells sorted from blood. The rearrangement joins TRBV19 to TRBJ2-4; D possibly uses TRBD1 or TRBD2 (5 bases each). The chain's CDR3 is CATTPGPVAKNIQYF. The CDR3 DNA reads TGTGCCACCACACCGGGACCTGTAGCCAAAAACATTCAGTACTTC.